This TCR beta chain was recorded in a study of blood T cell repertoires in COVID-19. Study context: Samples taken during acute and convalescent COVID-19 were collected in the United States, Italy and Spain. The analysed material was cDNA or gDNA that came from T cells, B-cell-depleted T cells, or PBMCs.

Trimming at V came to 5 bases and at J to 7 bases, leaving 3 bases not matched to a gene. Germline lookup yields CDR1 LGHDT and CDR2 YNNKEL (reference sequence). CDR3 size: 13 residues. The repertoire was sequenced with immunoSEQ multiplex PCR; TCRdb's copy has only in-frame clones and lacks some. The table has roughly 220,000 clones, about 88% seen once. Recovered status in Cohort 3 required two negative PCRs, clearance, or symptom resolution. This sequence joins TRBV3-1 (or the pseudogene TRBV3-2) and TRBJ2-1, with 9 positions matching TRBD1. Sequencing was performed on PBMCs or T cells enriched from blood (not recorded which). This receptor was obtained from a woman aged 25 to 39 who had recovered from COVID-19. The CDR3 here is CASSATGGNEQFF. DNA for the CDR3: TGTGCCAGCAGCGCGACAGGGGGGAATGAGCAGTTCTTC.